A selection of T cell receptor beta chains follows, all from one sample in a study of control samples from healthy donors and cancer patients. Assay used: immunoSEQ multiplex PCR; TCRdb lists only in-frame clones, some missing. The sample consists of some 77,000 clones, roughly 91% of them appearing once. Material for sequencing was blood. These receptors were collected from a woman in her sixties in good health. Each CDR3 is given with its conserved first and last residue. D genes are given only for firm matches. Expanded clones get a size class; other rows say once, few or many, or leave the size out.

clone size: once
D gene: .
J gene: TRBJ1-5
V gene: TRBV7-8
CDR3 protein: CASSLDIGNQPQHF
CDR3 DNA: TGTGCCAGCAGCTTGGATATTGGCAATCAGCCCCAGCATTTT

clone size: .
D gene: TRBD1
J gene: TRBJ2-1
V gene: TRBV24-1
CDR3 protein: CATAGQGGMGEQFF
CDR3 DNA: TGTGCCACCGCTGGACAGGGGGGGATGGGTGAGCAGTTCTTC

clone size: .
D gene: .
J gene: TRBJ2-5
V gene: TRBV7-2
CDR3 protein: CASSLYGQGLETQYF
CDR3 DNA: TGTGCCAGCAGCTTATACGGCCAGGGCCTTGAGACCCAGTACTTC

clone size: .
D gene: .
J gene: TRBJ1-1
V gene: TRBV4-2
CDR3 protein: CASSQERVFTEAFF
CDR3 DNA: TGTGCCAGCAGCCAAGAGAGGGTCTTTACTGAAGCTTTCTTT

clone size: once
D gene: .
J gene: TRBJ2-5
V gene: TRBV7-2
CDR3 protein: CASSPGTIYQETQYF
CDR3 DNA: TGTGCCAGCAGCCCCGGGACCATATACCAAGAGACCCAGTACTTC

clone size: .
D gene: .
J gene: TRBJ1-2
V gene: TRBV18
CDR3 protein: CASSPSRDILNYGYTF
CDR3 DNA: TGTGCCAGCTCACCAAGCCGGGACATCCTAAACTATGGCTACACCTTC

clone size: .
D gene: .
J gene: TRBJ2-3
V gene: TRBV4-2
CDR3 protein: CASSPRSADTQYF
CDR3 DNA: TGTGCCAGCAGCCCCCGCTCCGCAGATACGCAGTATTTT

clone size: .
D gene: .
J gene: TRBJ1-2
V gene: TRBV6-6
CDR3 protein: CASRHPTNYGYTF
CDR3 DNA: TGTGCCAGCAGACACCCGACTAACTATGGCTACACCTTC

clone size: .
D gene: .
J gene: TRBJ2-7
V gene: TRBV21-1
CDR3 protein: CASSRPRTATFSEQYF
CDR3 DNA: TGTGCCAGCAGCCGTCCCCGGACAGCGACCTTCAGCGAGCAGTACTTC

clone size: .
D gene: .
J gene: TRBJ2-1
V gene: TRBV7-2
CDR3 protein: CASSEGGNSYNGQFF
CDR3 DNA: TGTGCCAGCAGCGAAGGGGGGAACTCCTACAATGGGCAGTTCTTC

clone size: once
D gene: TRBD1
J gene: TRBJ1-2
V gene: TRBV3-1/TRBV3-2
CDR3 protein: CASSQVIGGAGGYTF
CDR3 DNA: TGTGCCAGCAGCCAAGTAATAGGGGGCGCGGGGGGCTACACCTTC

clone size: .
D gene: .
J gene: TRBJ2-5
V gene: TRBV28
CDR3 protein: CASSFSVPQETQYF
CDR3 DNA: TGTGCCAGCAGTTTTAGCGTGCCCCAAGAGACCCAGTACTTC

clone size: .
D gene: TRBD1
J gene: TRBJ1-1
V gene: TRBV5-1
CDR3 protein: CASSLATGVTEAFF
CDR3 DNA: TGCGCCAGCAGCTTGGCAACAGGGGTTACTGAAGCTTTCTTT

clone size: .
D gene: TRBD1
J gene: TRBJ2-7
V gene: TRBV3-1/TRBV3-2
CDR3 protein: CASSTSGTGGFEQYF
CDR3 DNA: TGTGCCAGCAGCACCTCTGGGACAGGGGGCTTCGAGCAGTACTTC

clone size: .
D gene: .
J gene: TRBJ1-5
V gene: TRBV2
CDR3 protein: CASSELGGALQPQHF
CDR3 DNA: TGTGCCAGCAGTGAATTAGGGGGGGCCCTTCAGCCCCAGCATTTT

clone size: .
D gene: .
J gene: TRBJ1-5
V gene: TRBV6-1
CDR3 protein: CASSEAGFNQPQHF
CDR3 DNA: TGTGCCAGCAGTGAAGCAGGTTTCAATCAGCCCCAGCATTTT

clone size: .
D gene: .
J gene: TRBJ2-7
V gene: TRBV28
CDR3 protein: CASSPRHEQYF
CDR3 DNA: TGTGCCAGCAGCCCCCGCCACGAGCAGTACTTC

clone size: few
D gene: TRBD2
J gene: TRBJ2-1
V gene: TRBV6-2/TRBV6-3
CDR3 protein: CASSPGTSGVSEQFF
CDR3 DNA: TGTGCCAGCAGCCCCGGGACTAGCGGGGTTAGTGAGCAGTTCTTC

clone size: once
D gene: .
J gene: TRBJ2-2
V gene: TRBV6-2/TRBV6-3
CDR3 protein: CASSTDRNTGELFF
CDR3 DNA: TGTGCCAGCAGTACGGACAGAAACACCGGGGAGCTGTTTTTT

clone size: .
D gene: .
J gene: TRBJ2-1
V gene: TRBV4-2
CDR3 protein: CASSQDHSVIYNEQFF
CDR3 DNA: TGTGCCAGCAGCCAAGACCACAGCGTAATATACAATGAGCAGTTCTTC

clone size: .
D gene: .
J gene: TRBJ1-5
V gene: TRBV30
CDR3 protein: CAWGEGNQPQHF
CDR3 DNA: TGTGCCTGGGGGGAGGGCAATCAGCCCCAGCATTTT

clone size: many
D gene: .
J gene: TRBJ1-2
V gene: TRBV6-1
CDR3 protein: CASSEFPPQQNNYGYTF
CDR3 DNA: TGTGCCAGCAGTGAATTTCCTCCACAACAAAATAACTATGGCTACACCTTC

clone size: .
D gene: TRBD1
J gene: TRBJ1-2
V gene: TRBV10-1
CDR3 protein: CASSERGQGWDGYTF
CDR3 DNA: TGCGCCAGCAGTGAGAGGGGGCAGGGGTGGGATGGCTACACCTTC

clone size: few
D gene: .
J gene: TRBJ1-2
V gene: TRBV19
CDR3 protein: CASSIADPLGYTF
CDR3 DNA: TGTGCCAGTAGTATCGCGGACCCTTTGGGCTACACCTTC

clone size: .
D gene: TRBD1
J gene: TRBJ1-5
V gene: TRBV10-3
CDR3 protein: CAIGGGGTDNSNSNQPQHF
CDR3 DNA: TGTGCCATAGGGGGGGGAGGGACAGACAATTCCAATAGCAATCAGCCCCAGCATTTT

clone size: .
D gene: .
J gene: TRBJ1-4
V gene: TRBV19
CDR3 protein: CASSRGTVNEKLFF
CDR3 DNA: TGTGCCAGTAGTAGAGGGACCGTAAATGAAAAACTGTTTTTT

clone size: .
D gene: TRBD1
J gene: TRBJ1-2
V gene: TRBV11-2
CDR3 protein: CASSLDPGQGNYGYTF
CDR3 DNA: TGTGCCAGCAGCTTAGATCCCGGACAGGGGAACTATGGCTACACCTTC

clone size: .
D gene: .
J gene: TRBJ2-7
V gene: TRBV5-3
CDR3 protein: CARSGTYEQYF
CDR3 DNA: TGTGCCAGAAGCGGGACCTACGAGCAGTACTTC

clone size: .
D gene: TRBD1
J gene: TRBJ1-2
V gene: TRBV5-4
CDR3 protein: CASSVGTGPLNNYGYTF
CDR3 DNA: TGTGCCAGCAGCGTAGGGACAGGGCCCCTGAATAACTATGGCTACACCTTC

clone size: once
D gene: .
J gene: TRBJ1-2
V gene: TRBV19
CDR3 protein: CASSIDVNERLNYGYTF
CDR3 DNA: TGTGCCAGTAGTATAGATGTGAACGAAAGGCTTAACTATGGCTACACCTTC

clone size: few
D gene: .
J gene: TRBJ2-3
V gene: TRBV6-4
CDR3 protein: CASSDSGGATDTQYF
CDR3 DNA: TGTGCCAGCAGTGACTCGGGCGGAGCCACAGATACGCAGTATTTT

clone size: few
D gene: .
J gene: TRBJ1-1
V gene: TRBV6-1
CDR3 protein: CASSEATIQGTEAFF
CDR3 DNA: TGTGCCAGCAGTGAAGCAACGATTCAGGGGACTGAAGCTTTCTTT

clone size: .
D gene: .
J gene: TRBJ1-5
V gene: TRBV21-1
CDR3 protein: CASNPIPGDKNQPQHF
CDR3 DNA: TGTGCCAGCAACCCTATACCAGGGGACAAAAATCAGCCCCAGCATTTT

clone size: once
D gene: .
J gene: TRBJ2-2
V gene: TRBV11-2
CDR3 protein: CASSLANTGELFF
CDR3 DNA: TGTGCCAGCAGCTTAGCGAACACCGGGGAGCTGTTTTTT

clone size: .
D gene: .
J gene: TRBJ2-3
V gene: TRBV20-1
CDR3 protein: CSASPPVGTSFTDTQYF
CDR3 DNA: TGCAGTGCTAGTCCCCCAGTCGGGACTTCCTTCACAGATACGCAGTATTTT

clone size: .
D gene: .
J gene: TRBJ2-1
V gene: TRBV2
CDR3 protein: CAIRQGLYNEQFF
CDR3 DNA: TGTGCCATTCGGCAGGGCCTATACAATGAGCAGTTCTTC

clone size: .
D gene: .
J gene: TRBJ1-4
V gene: TRBV7-5
CDR3 protein: CARSLGQTNEKLFF
CDR3 DNA: TGTGCCAGAAGCTTGGGACAGACTAATGAAAAACTGTTTTTT

clone size: .
D gene: .
J gene: TRBJ1-1
V gene: TRBV6-5
CDR3 protein: CASSPYSGGAFF
CDR3 DNA: TGTGCCAGCAGCCCCTACAGTGGAGGAGCTTTCTTT

clone size: .
D gene: TRBD2
J gene: TRBJ2-7
V gene: TRBV27
CDR3 protein: CASRGLAWNEQYF
CDR3 DNA: TGTGCCAGCCGCGGACTAGCGTGGAACGAGCAGTACTTC